A selection of T cell receptor beta chains follows, all from one sample in a study of CD8 T cells in ankylosing spondylitis. One entry per CDR3 protein results from TCRdb running MiXCR on the 5' RACE reads. Of about 240,000 distinct CDR3 sequences listed, about 10% are singletons. The sequenced sample was blood, either unsorted or a sorted T cell fraction (not recorded which). The origin of the receptors is a male donor with ankylosing spondylitis or in good health (not recorded which). Each CDR3 is given without its conserved first and last residue. Part of the rows lack a size; the others show once, few, many or a class for expanded clones.

v_gene,len,abundance,CDR3aa
TRBV10-3,12,many,AISVGEVGNEQF
TRBV20-1,12,-,SAVPKDRIYEQY
TRBV15,12,many,ATAGTSGMSEQF
TRBV7-2,11,-,ASSLAGPWEQY
TRBV3-1,9,many,ASSQVGELF
TRBV12-3/TRBV12-4,13,many,ASSYPSGGLTEAF
TRBV20-1,12,-,SARMGGWNQPQH
TRBV6-1,11,many,ANSIGAGNTIY
TRBV20-1,9,many,SARSGTVFH
TRBV12-3/TRBV12-4,11,many,ASSSTGTGTQY
TRBV5-1,13,many,ASTLQDGSTDTQY
TRBV29-1,14,many,SVALMERASSEGVY
TRBV12-3/TRBV12-4,13,few,ASRGAGGAAIIQY
TRBV5-6,11,many,ASSYSGSGEQF
TRBV6-1,15,many,ASSPIRHLTGGTEAF
TRBV15,12,many,ATSGRISGNTIY
TRBV6-1,13,many,ASGEGTAAKETQY
TRBV12-3/TRBV12-4,9,many,ATSSGNTIY